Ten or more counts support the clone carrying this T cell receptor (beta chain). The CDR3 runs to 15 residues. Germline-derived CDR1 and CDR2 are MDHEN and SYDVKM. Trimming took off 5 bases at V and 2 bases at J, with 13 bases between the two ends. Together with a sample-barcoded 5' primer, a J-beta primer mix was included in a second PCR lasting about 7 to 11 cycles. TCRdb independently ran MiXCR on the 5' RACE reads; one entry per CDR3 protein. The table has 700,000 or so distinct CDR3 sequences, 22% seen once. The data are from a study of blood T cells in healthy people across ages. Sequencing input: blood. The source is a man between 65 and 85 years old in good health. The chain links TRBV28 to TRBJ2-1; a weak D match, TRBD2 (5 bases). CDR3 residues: CASSLSRVAYNEQFF. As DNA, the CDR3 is TGTGCCAGCAGTCTCTCGCGGGTGGCCTACAATGAGCAGTTCTTC.